These 29 T cell receptor beta chains came from one sample sequenced in a study of cytomegalovirus exposure and HLA in healthy donors. PCR amplification relied on 60 Vbeta primers (plus 13 Jbeta primers). Sequenced by immunoSEQ multiplex PCR; TCRdb stores in-frame clones only, minus some. This table holds 100,000 to 150,000 clones, around 80% found once. Sequencing input: PBMCs. These receptors all stem from a man aged 30 to 45 in good health and CMV-seropositive.

The CDR3 is CAIVSGTGSPYSYNEQFF. In DNA, the CDR3 is TGTGCCATTGTATCCGGGACAGGTTCTCCGTACTCCTACAATGAGCAGTTCTTC. The chain has TRBV7-8 and TRBJ2-1; TRBD1 aligns across 8 bases. Germline trimming cut 10 bases from V and 0 bases from J; bases unmatched to any gene: 17. The CDR3 is 18 amino acids. Germline V gene sequence: CDR1 SGHVS, CDR2 FQNEAQ. Together with reference TRBV7-8 and TRBJ2-1, the CDR3 gives the full variable domain: GAGVSQSPRYKVAKRGQDVALRCDPISGHVSLFWYQQALGQGPEFLTYFQNEAQLDKSGLPSDRFFAERPEGSVSTLKIQRTQQEDSAVYLCAIVSGTGSPYSYNEQFFGPGTRLTVL.

The V gene is TRBV27, the J gene TRBJ2-2, with 10 nucleotides matching TRBD2. Germline CDR1 is MNHEY and CDR2 is SMNVEV (reference sequence). With 3 bases clipped from V and 5 bases from J, the junction kept 6 bases outside the gene matches. The CDR3 is 16 amino acids. The CDR3, as DNA: TGTGCCAGCAGTTTCGGGGGTAGCGGGAGGACCGGGGAGCTGTTTTTT. Its protein is CASSFGGSGRTGELFF.

The chain links TRBV7-2 to TRBJ1-3; D unresolved. V was shortened by 1 base and J by 0 bases, with 10 bases between the two germline ends. CDR3 size: 16 residues. From germline, CDR1 is SGHTA and CDR2 FQGNSA. CDR3 sequence: CASSLVALLSGNTIYF. CDR3 nucleotides: TGTGCCAGCAGCTTAGTCGCGTTACTCTCTGGAAACACCATATATTTT.

This rearrangement joins TRBV5-1 to TRBJ1-1; no reliable D call. The V gene's germline CDR1 is SGHRS and CDR2 YFSETQ. V dropped 2 bases and J dropped 0 bases, with 5 bases sitting between them. The CDR3 has 13 amino acids. In DNA form, the CDR3 reads TGCGCCAGCAGCTTCCATTTGAACACTGAAGCTTTCTTT. Protein product: CASSFHLNTEAFF. Combining the CDR3 with reference TRBV5-1 and TRBJ1-1 gives the whole variable domain KAGVTQTPRYLIKTRGQQVTLSCSPISGHRSVSWYQQTPGQGLQFLFEYFSETQRNKGNFPGRFSGRQFSNSRSEMNVSTLELGDSALYLCASSFHLNTEAFFGQGTRLTVV.

This clone was counted only a few times. The chain employs TRBV2 and TRBJ1-2; 7 positions match TRBD1. V was pared by 6 bases and J by 4 bases, with 8 bases of the junction left unmatched. The CDR3 runs 14 residues. Per the germline V gene, CDR1 is SNHLY and CDR2 is FYNNEI. CDR3 nucleotides: TGTGCCAGCAGCACGGGACAGTTAACCTATGGCTACACCTTC. It encodes CASSTGQLTYGYTF.

This rearrangement joins TRBV21-1 to TRBJ2-1; TRBD2 is the table's D call, not checked against the DNA. TRBV21-1 is listed as a pseudogene. This CDR3 has 14 amino acids. CDR3 region: CASSKSRAGNEQFF. The CDR3, as DNA: TGTGCCAGCAGCAAGTCTCGGGCGGGCAATGAGCAGTTCTTC.

V usage is TRBV7-9 and J usage is TRBJ2-7; 8 positions match TRBD1. This CDR3 is built from 15 residues. Per germline, CDR1 SEHNR and CDR2 FQNEAQ (reference sequence). V lost 1 base and J lost 9; bases outside the gene matches: 11. CDR3 nucleotide sequence: TGTGCCAGCAGCTTAGAGGCAGGGGGCGCAGGAGTGCAGTACTTC. Translation gives CASSLEAGGAGVQYF.

The V call is TRBV28, the J call TRBJ2-7, with 8 bases lining up with TRBD1. CDR3 length: 13 residues. With V trimmed by 10 bases and J by 3 bases, 8 bases remained unmatched. Germline values: CDR1 MDHEN, CDR2 SYDVKM. The CDR3 reads CATLDRADYEQYF. The DNA of the CDR3 is TGTGCCACCCTGGACAGGGCCGACTACGAGCAGTACTTC.

V is TRBV27 and J is TRBJ2-5; TRBD2 matches at 8 bases. Germline CDR1 and CDR2: MNHEY and SMNVEV (reference sequence). Trimming took 6 bases from V and 5 from J; bases not matched to a gene: 8. CDR3 size: 14 residues. The CDR3 coding sequence is TGTGCCAGCAGAAATAGCGGGATAAGGGAGACCCAGTACTTC. Its protein is CASRNSGIRETQYF.

The V gene is TRBV7-2, the J gene TRBJ2-7; 8 bases map to TRBD2. Germline V lookup: CDR1 SGHTA, CDR2 FQGNSA. With 0 bases clipped from V and 9 bases from J, the junction kept 10 bases outside the gene matches. The CDR3 contains 15 residues. CDR3 sequence: CASSLAPRGSGMQYF. The CDR3, as DNA: TGTGCCAGCAGCTTAGCCCCTCGGGGTAGCGGGATGCAGTACTTC.

The J gene is TRBJ1-2, the V gene TRBV19; TRBD1 matches 9 bases. J was trimmed by 5 bases and V by 4 bases; bases with no gene match: 8. Germline values: CDR1 LNHDA, CDR2 SQIVND (reference sequence). This CDR3 contains 15 residues. For the CDR3, the DNA is TGTGCCAGTAGTACCGGAGGACAGGGGCCTTATGGCTACACCTTC. It encodes CASSTGGQGPYGYTF.

This chain connects TRBV30 to TRBJ2-7; possibly TRBD1 for D (5 bases). V was pared by 0 bases and J by 3 bases, with 12 bases between. CDR3 length: 14 residues. Per the germline V gene, CDR1 is GTSNPN and CDR2 is SVGIG (reference sequence). CDR3 sequence: CAWSVPDKNYEQYF. CDR3 DNA: TGTGCCTGGAGTGTACCGGACAAGAACTACGAGCAGTACTTC.

The J gene is TRBJ2-1, the V gene TRBV4-2; 15 bases are a match to TRBD2. There are 16 residues in the CDR3. The ends lost 4 bases at V and 5 bases at J; junction bases unmatched: 3. Germline V CDR1 and CDR2: LGHNA, YNFKEQ. For the CDR3, the DNA is TGTGCCAGCAGCCCTCGGACTAGCGGGGGGGACAATGAGCAGTTCTTC. This sequence encodes CASSPRTSGGDNEQFF.

The sample holds a few counts of this clone. This chain connects TRBV7-2 to TRBJ1-5; tentatively, D is TRBD1 (5 bases). The CDR3 sequence is 14 residues long. Germline V gene sequence: CDR1 SGHTA, CDR2 FQGNSA. Trimming removed 5 bases at V and 7 bases at J, with 15 bases between. CDR3 protein: CASSHRRGDQPQHF. CDR3 nucleotide sequence: TGTGCCAGCAGCCATCGCCGGGGGGACCAGCCCCAGCATTTT.

On this clone: The identical CDR3 is also encoded by other nucleotide sequences in the sample. This chain links TRBV4-1 with TRBJ2-7, with 9 bases that match TRBD1. The CDR3 runs 13 residues. Germline V lookup: CDR1 MGHRA, CDR2 YSYEKL. With V trimmed by 3 bases and J by 3 bases, 0 bases remained unmatched. Written as DNA, the CDR3 is TGCGCCAGCAGCCAGACAGGGGGCTACGAGCAGTACTTC. It codes for CASSQTGGYEQYF.

The CDR3 sequence: CASSAWWGTGFVSQYF. As DNA, the CDR3 is TGTGCCAGCAGCGCGTGGTGGGGGACAGGGTTTGTGTCGCAGTATTTT. The chain is built from TRBV5-5 and TRBJ2-3; 9 bases are shared with TRBD1. Germline CDR1 is SGHKS and CDR2 is YYEKEE (reference sequence). The CDR3 extends over 16 amino acids. The ends lost 4 bases at V and 10 bases at J; junction bases unmatched: 16.

The chain uses TRBV4-3 and TRBJ2-1; TRBD2 agrees at 8 bases. This CDR3 spans 14 amino acids. The V gene's germline CDR1 is LGHNA and CDR2 YSLEER. V lost 0 bases to trimming and J lost 7 bases; unmatched junction nucleotides: 2. The CDR3 bases are TGCGCCAGCAGCCAAGATAGCGGGGTAAATGAGCAGTTCTTC. Protein: CASSQDSGVNEQFF.

CDR3 in DNA: TGCGCCAGCAGCCAAGACCCTTCTCCGGGGCAAGAGACCCAGTACTTC. As protein: CASSQDPSPGQETQYF. This rearrangement joins TRBV4-3 to TRBJ2-5; a possible D gene is TRBD2 (5 bases). Trimming pared 0 bases from V and 2 bases from J, leaving 13 bases between. The CDR3 is 16 residues long. Germline loops: CDR1 LGHNA, CDR2 YSLEER.

V gene TRBV5-1 combines with J gene TRBJ2-7; D remains unclear. Germline loops: CDR1 SGHRS, CDR2 YFSETQ. CDR3 size: 14 residues. Trimming took 3 bases from V and 0 from J, leaving 10 bases between them. The CDR3 region has the DNA TGCGCCAGCAGCTCCCAAGTGAGCTCCTACGAGCAGTACTTC. This sequence encodes CASSSQVSSYEQYF.

This chain connects TRBV5-6 to TRBJ1-1; D not resolved. In germline, CDR1 is SGHDT, CDR2 YYEEEE. The ends were cut back, 3 bases at V and 4 bases at J, with 22 bases in the middle. The length of the CDR3 is 17 residues. DNA of the CDR3: TGTGCCAGCAGCTCAAAGACTACACGGTCACCCGTCACTGAAGCTTTCTTT. This encodes CASSSKTTRSPVTEAFF.

The DNA for the CDR3 is TGTGCCAGCAGCGCAGAGAGGGGAGGGCGGGATGGCACAGATACGCAGTATTTT. Translation gives CASSAERGGRDGTDTQYF. J is TRBJ2-3 and V is TRBV9; 7 nucleotides line up with TRBD2. CDR3 length: 18 amino acids. V lost 3 bases to trimming and J lost 1 base; unmatched junction nucleotides: 14. Germline CDR1 and CDR2: SGDLS and YYNGEE.

A single count supports this clone. Here the CDR3 reads CASSFGGVIHTDTQYF. In DNA, the CDR3 is TGTGCCAGCAGCTTTGGAGGGGTTATCCACACAGATACGCAGTATTTT. The V call is TRBV5-5, the J call TRBJ2-3, with D tentatively TRBD2 (6 bases). Germline lookup yields CDR1 SGHKS and CDR2 YYEKEE (reference sequence). This CDR3 has 16 amino acids. Trimming stripped 2 bases from V and 2 bases from J, with 15 bases between.

This chain joins TRBV9 and TRBJ2-5; 8 bases line up with TRBD2. The CDR3 is 16 residues long. The trim removed 0 bases at V and 6 bases at J, leaving 10 bases unmatched. CDR1 is SGDLS and CDR2 is YYNGEE in the germline V gene. The CDR3 DNA follows: TGTGCCAGCAGCGTAGAGGCTAGCGGGTTCGTTAAGACCCAGTACTTC. It encodes CASSVEASGFVKTQYF.

This clone has just one count. This chain connects TRBV7-8 to TRBJ2-1; 7 bases map to TRBD2. Germline V CDR1 and CDR2: SGHVS, FQNEAQ. CDR3 length equals 15 residues. The V gene end was trimmed by 5 bases and the J gene end by 5 bases; junction bases not matched to a gene: 9. This CDR3 is CASSPWEGSHNEQFF. In nucleotides, the CDR3 is TGTGCCAGCAGCCCTTGGGAGGGGAGCCACAATGAGCAGTTCTTC.

The chain recombines TRBV30 with TRBJ1-5, with a weak D call TRBD1 (6 bases). The CDR3 totals 15 residues. From germline, CDR1 is GTSNPN and CDR2 SVGIG (reference sequence). V was cut by 1 base and J by 0 bases, with 10 bases left in between. The CDR3 sequence is CAWSADRYSNQPQHF. The CDR3 nucleotides are TGTGCCTGGAGTGCGGACAGATATAGCAATCAGCCCCAGCATTTT.

The chain combines TRBV4-2 with TRBJ2-7, with 9 bases that match TRBD2. The CDR3 sequence is 15 residues long. CDR1 and CDR2 from the germline V gene are LGHNA and YNFKEQ. The V gene end was trimmed by 1 base and the J gene end by 3 bases; junction bases not matched to a gene: 4. CDR3 sequence: CASSQGLAGSYEQYF. CDR3 DNA sequence: TGTGCCAGCAGCCAAGGGCTAGCGGGGAGCTACGAGCAGTACTTC.

The V call is TRBV7-6, the J call TRBJ2-6, with no clear D. V dropped 2 bases and J dropped 0 bases, with 20 bases sitting between them. This CDR3 region has 20 residues. Germline V gene data show CDR1 as SGHVS and CDR2 as FNYEAQ. CDR3 DNA: TGTGCCAGCAGCTTATTAGTTCGATCTGCGCTTTTCTCTGGGGCCAACGTCCTGACTTTC. This codes for CASSLLVRSALFSGANVLTF.

This clone was picked up a small number of times. The chain combines TRBV27 with TRBJ2-7; D gene uncertain. The CDR3 has 14 amino acids. The germline V gene encodes CDR1 MNHEY and CDR2 SMNVEV (reference sequence). V was shortened by 3 bases and J by 2 bases, with 11 bases between the two germline ends. The CDR3 sequence: CASSFRQAPYEQYF. CDR3 coding DNA: TGTGCCAGCAGTTTTCGGCAGGCCCCCTACGAGCAGTACTTC.

The chain employs TRBV19 and TRBJ2-1, with a tentative D call TRBD1 (5 bases). The V gene lost 5 bases and the J gene lost 2 bases, with 16 bases spanning the gap. Germline CDR1 and CDR2: LNHDA and SQIVND (reference sequence). This CDR3 is 16 amino acids long. CDR3 protein: CASSPRQFRTYNEQFF. The CDR3 DNA sequence: TGTGCCAGTAGTCCCCGACAGTTTAGGACCTACAATGAGCAGTTCTTC. Variable domain in full (rest from reference TRBV19 and TRBJ2-1): DGGITQSPKYLFRKEGQNVTLSCEQNLNHDAMYWYRQDPGQGLRLIYYSQIVNDFQKGDIAEGYSVSREKKESFPLTVTSAQKNPTAFYLCASSPRQFRTYNEQFFGPGTRLTVL.